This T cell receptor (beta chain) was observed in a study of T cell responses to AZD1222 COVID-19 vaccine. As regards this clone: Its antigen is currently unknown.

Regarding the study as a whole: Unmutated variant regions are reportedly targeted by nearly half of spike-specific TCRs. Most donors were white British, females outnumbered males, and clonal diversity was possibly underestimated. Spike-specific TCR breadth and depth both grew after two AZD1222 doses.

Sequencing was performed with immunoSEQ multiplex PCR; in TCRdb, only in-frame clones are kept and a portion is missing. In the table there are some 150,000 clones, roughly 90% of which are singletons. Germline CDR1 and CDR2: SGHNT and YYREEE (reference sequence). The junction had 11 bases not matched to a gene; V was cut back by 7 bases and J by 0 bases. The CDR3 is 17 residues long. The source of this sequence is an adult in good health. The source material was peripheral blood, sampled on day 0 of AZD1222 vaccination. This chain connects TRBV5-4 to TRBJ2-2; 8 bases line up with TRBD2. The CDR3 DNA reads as TGTGCCAGCGGACGGGGCTTAGCGGGGCCGAACACCGGGGAGCTGTTTTTT. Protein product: CASGRGLAGPNTGELFF.